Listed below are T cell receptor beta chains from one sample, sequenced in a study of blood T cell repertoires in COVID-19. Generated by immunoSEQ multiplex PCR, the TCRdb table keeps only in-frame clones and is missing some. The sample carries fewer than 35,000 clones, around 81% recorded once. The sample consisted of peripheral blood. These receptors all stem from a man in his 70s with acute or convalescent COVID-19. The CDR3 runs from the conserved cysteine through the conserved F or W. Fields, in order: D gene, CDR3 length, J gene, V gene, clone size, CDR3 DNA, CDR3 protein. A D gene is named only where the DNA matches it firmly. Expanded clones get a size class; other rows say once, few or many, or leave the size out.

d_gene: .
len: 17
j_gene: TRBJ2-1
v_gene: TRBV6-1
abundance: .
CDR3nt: TGTGCCAGCAGTGAAGCATTCACAGGCAGCTCCTACAATGAGCAGTTCTTC
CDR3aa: CASSEAFTGSSYNEQFF

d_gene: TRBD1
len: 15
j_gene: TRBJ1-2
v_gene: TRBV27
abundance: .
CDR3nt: TGTGCCAGCAGTTCGGCCGGACAGGGGGCAAGAGGCTACACCTTC
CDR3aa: CASSSAGQGARGYTF

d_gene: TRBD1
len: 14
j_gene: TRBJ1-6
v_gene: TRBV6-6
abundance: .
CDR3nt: TGTGCCAGCATTTTAACAGGGGGTAGTTCACCCCTCCACTTT
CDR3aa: CASILTGGSSPLHF

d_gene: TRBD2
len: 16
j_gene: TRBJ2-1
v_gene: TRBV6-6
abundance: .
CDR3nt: TGTGCCAGCAGCCAACTCGGACTAGCGGGCTACAATGAGCAGTTCTTC
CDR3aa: CASSQLGLAGYNEQFF

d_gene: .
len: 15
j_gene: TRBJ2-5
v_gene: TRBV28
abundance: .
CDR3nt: TGTGCCAGCAGTCAACAACTAGCAGGACAAGAGACCCAGTACTTC
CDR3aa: CASSQQLAGQETQYF

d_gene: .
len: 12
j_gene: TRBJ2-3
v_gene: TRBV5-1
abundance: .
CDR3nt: TGCGCCAGCAGCTTGGCGACAGATACGCAGTATTTT
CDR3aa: CASSLATDTQYF

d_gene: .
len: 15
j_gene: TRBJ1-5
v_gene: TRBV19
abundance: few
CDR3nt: TGTGCCAGTAGCCCACCTCCAGGGTACAATCAGCCCCAGCATTTT
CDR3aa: CASSPPPGYNQPQHF

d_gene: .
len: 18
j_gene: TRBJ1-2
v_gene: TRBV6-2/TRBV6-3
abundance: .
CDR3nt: TGTGCCAGCAACCCCGGACTGGGGCGTAGCGGGGGTGACTATGGCTACACCTTC
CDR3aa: CASNPGLGRSGGDYGYTF

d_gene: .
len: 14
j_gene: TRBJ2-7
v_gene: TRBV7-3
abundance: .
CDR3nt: TGTGCCAGCAGCTTAGATCCAGGGCGTGGCGAGCAGTACTTC
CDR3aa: CASSLDPGRGEQYF

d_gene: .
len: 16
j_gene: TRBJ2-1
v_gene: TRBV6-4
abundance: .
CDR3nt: TGTGCCAGCAGTGACTCAGGTAGCGGAGGATACAATGAGCAGTTCTTC
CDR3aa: CASSDSGSGGYNEQFF

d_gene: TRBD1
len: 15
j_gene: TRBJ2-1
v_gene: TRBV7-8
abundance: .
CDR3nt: TGTGCCAGCAGCTTAGGGCAGGGGGCCTACAATGAGCAGTTCTTC
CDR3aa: CASSLGQGAYNEQFF

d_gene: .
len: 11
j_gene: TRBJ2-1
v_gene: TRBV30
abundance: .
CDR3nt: TGTGCCTGGAGTCAAGGGAGTGAGCAGTTCTTC
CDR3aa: CAWSQGSEQFF

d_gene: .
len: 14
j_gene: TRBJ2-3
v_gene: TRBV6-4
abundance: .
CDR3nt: TGTGCCAGCAGTGACTCCCAGAGCACAGATACGCAGTATTTT
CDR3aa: CASSDSQSTDTQYF

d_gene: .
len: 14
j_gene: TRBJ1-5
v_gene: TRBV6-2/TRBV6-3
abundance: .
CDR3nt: TGTGCCAGCAGTTACTCAGGAGGCAATCAGCCCCAGCATTTT
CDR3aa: CASSYSGGNQPQHF

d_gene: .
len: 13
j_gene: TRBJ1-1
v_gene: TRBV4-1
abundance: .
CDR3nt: TGCGCCAGCAGCCCCTCGGTGAACACTGAAGCTTTCTTT
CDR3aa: CASSPSVNTEAFF

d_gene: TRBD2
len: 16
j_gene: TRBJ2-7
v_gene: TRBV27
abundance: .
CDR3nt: TGTGCCAGCAGTTCCGATATAGCGGGGGGGCTCTACGAGCAGTACTTC
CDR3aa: CASSSDIAGGLYEQYF

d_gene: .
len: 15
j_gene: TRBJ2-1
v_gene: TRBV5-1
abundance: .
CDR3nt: TGCGCCAGCAGCTTGGAGGGGACTTCCTACAATGAGCAGTTCTTC
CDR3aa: CASSLEGTSYNEQFF

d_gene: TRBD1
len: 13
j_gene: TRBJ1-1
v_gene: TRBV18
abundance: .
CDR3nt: TGTGCCAGCTCGACAGGGATGAACACTGAAGCTTTCTTT
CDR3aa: CASSTGMNTEAFF

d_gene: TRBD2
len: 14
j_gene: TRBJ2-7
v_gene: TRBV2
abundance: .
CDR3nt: TGTGCCAGCAGTGAAGCGGGTCTAGCGGGCGAGCGATACTTC
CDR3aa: CASSEAGLAGERYF